This T cell receptor beta chain stems from a study of control samples from healthy donors and cancer patients. Trimming pared 4 bases from V and 0 bases from J, leaving 12 bases between. Per germline, CDR1 KGHSH and CDR2 LQKENI. This CDR3 region has 15 residues. Measured with immunoSEQ multiplex PCR; TCRdb has only the in-frame clones, and not every one. The sample carries about 100,000 clones, over 75% recorded once. The V call is TRBV18, the J call TRBJ1-1, with D perhaps TRBD1 (5 bases). What was sequenced was blood. The receptor's source is a woman aged 50 to 60 in good health. The CDR3 sequence is CASSLDTGLNTEAFF. CDR3 DNA: TGTGCCAGCTCACTCGACACAGGACTGAACACTGAAGCTTTCTTT. Full variable domain (rest looked up from reference TRBV18 and TRBJ1-1): NAGVMQNPRHLVRRRGQEARLRCSPMKGHSHVYWYRQLPEEGLKFMVYLQKENIIDESGMPKERFSAEFPKEGPSILRIQQVVRGDSAAYFCASSLDTGLNTEAFFGQGTRLTVV.